The 32 T cell receptor beta chains reported below all come from one sample, sequenced in a study of CD8 T cells in ankylosing spondylitis. TCRdb used MiXCR to reprocess the 5' RACE reads, holding one entry per CDR3 protein. The data show 350,000 or so distinct CDR3 sequences, with about 15% seen just once and about 1.1% held by the top ten. The sample consisted of blood, either unsorted or a sorted T cell fraction (not recorded which). All receptors derive from a male donor with ankylosing spondylitis or in good health (not recorded which).

This clonotype occurred a few times. Written as DNA, the CDR3 is TGCAGTGCTAGGTGGCCGGGGGGCGCTGGCACAGATACGCAGTATTTT. Translated, it gives CSARWPGGAGTDTQYF. The chain uses TRBV20-1 and TRBJ2-3; tentative D call: TRBD2 (7 bases). Germline V CDR1 and CDR2: DFQATT, SNEGSKA (reference sequence). The CDR3 is 16 residues long. V lost 3 bases and J lost 1, with 17 bases in between.

This rearrangement joins TRBV3-1 to TRBJ2-1; 15 nucleotides align to TRBD2. V lost 5 bases to trimming and J lost 6 bases; unmatched junction nucleotides: 8. Germline V lookup: CDR1 LGHDT, CDR2 YNNKEL (reference sequence). This CDR3 is 17 amino acids long. The CDR3 is CASSGLAGGPSLNEQFF. The CDR3 DNA reads TGTGCCAGCAGCGGACTAGCGGGGGGGCCAAGCCTCAATGAGCAGTTCTTC.

This sequence joins TRBV6-1 and TRBJ2-1; D not resolved. Germline-derived CDR1 and CDR2 are MNHNS and SASEGT. This CDR3 has 14 amino acids. Trimming removed 4 bases from V and 0 bases from J, with 7 bases in between. CDR3 DNA sequence: TGTGCCAGCAGTGGCCCTTTCTCCTACAATGAGCAGTTCTTC. As protein: CASSGPFSYNEQFF.

The chain combines TRBV15 with TRBJ2-1; D possibly uses TRBD1 or TRBD2 (5 bases each). Germline V lookup: CDR1 LNHNV, CDR2 YYDKDF (reference sequence). V gave up 3 bases and J gave up 7 bases, with 13 bases separating them. This CDR3 has 14 residues. The CDR3 protein is CATSRGPWGNEQFF. CDR3 nucleotides: TGTGCCACCAGCAGGGGACCCTGGGGGAATGAGCAGTTCTTC.

Ten or more counts support this clonotype. The V and J genes are TRBV3-1 and TRBJ1-2; D not certain. The CDR3 is 13 amino acids. Germline V CDR1 and CDR2: LGHDT, YNNKEL (reference sequence). Trimming shortened V by 0 bases and J by 5 bases, and 7 bases separated the two germline ends. CDR3 region: CASSQDGTYGYTF. The CDR3 bases are TGTGCCAGCAGCCAAGATGGAACTTATGGCTACACCTTC.

Many counts were recorded for this clonotype. The V gene is TRBV20-1, the J gene TRBJ1-3; TRBD1 might be the D (6 bases). Germline CDR1 and CDR2: DFQATT and SNEGSKA (reference sequence). This CDR3 spans 13 amino acids. V lost 1 base and J lost 4, with 8 bases in between. The DNA for the CDR3 is TGCAGTGCTAGAGGAGGACAGGGAAACACCATATATTTT. As protein: CSARGGQGNTIYF.

This clonotype was detected only a few times. The CDR3 bases are TGCAGCGTTAGTGACAGGGAGTACTATGGCTACACCTTC. Translation gives CSVSDREYYGYTF. The V and J genes are TRBV29-1 and TRBJ1-2; 7 bases are a match to TRBD1. The CDR3 contains 13 residues. The germline V gene has CDR1 SQVTM and CDR2 ANQGSEA. Trimming at V came to 5 bases and at J to 3 bases, leaving 6 bases not matched to a gene.

This clonotype showed up just a few times. The V gene is TRBV27, the J gene TRBJ2-5; the D is unclear. Germline lookup yields CDR1 MNHEY and CDR2 SMNVEV (reference sequence). V was trimmed by 6 bases and J by 2 bases, leaving 10 bases between them. The length of the CDR3 is 13 residues. CDR3: CASRGNFQETQYF. DNA of the CDR3: TGTGCCAGCAGAGGGAACTTTCAAGAGACCCAGTACTTC.

This clonotype was detected a few times. The V gene is TRBV6-1, the J gene TRBJ2-2; 7 nucleotides align to TRBD2. CDR3 length: 13 amino acids. Germline values: CDR1 MNHNS, CDR2 SASEGT. The V segment lost 8 bases and the J segment 5 bases; nucleotides outside the gene matches: 5. The CDR3, as DNA: TGTGCCAGCGGGACTACCGGGACCGGGGAGCTGTTTTTT. Its translation: CASGTTGTGELFF.

The chain employs TRBV7-8 and TRBJ2-1; 14 bases line up with TRBD2. There are 16 residues in the CDR3. Looked up from germline, CDR1 is SGHVS and CDR2 is FQNEAQ. V shed 1 base and J 9 bases; nucleotides not matched to a gene: 5. CDR3 loop: CASSLGLAGGPGEQFF. For the CDR3, the DNA is TGTGCCAGCAGCTTAGGACTAGCGGGGGGGCCAGGTGAGCAGTTCTTC.

The table lists this clonotype with a few counts. The junction and the germline gene differ at one end; a read error may be behind it. The chain employs TRBV12-3 or TRBV12-4 and TRBJ1-1; D uncertain. This CDR3 region has 14 residues. CDR3 bases: TGTGCCAGCAGCTTAGGTTATTCGAACACTGAAGCTTTCTTT. This gives the protein CASSLGYSNTEAFF.

This clonotype was seen a few times. V usage is TRBV5-1 and J usage is TRBJ2-1; 10 bases fit TRBD2. CDR1 SGHRS and CDR2 YFSETQ come from the germline V gene. The CDR3 is 16 residues long. The trim removed 0 bases at V and 7 bases at J, leaving 7 bases unmatched. CDR3: CASSLGEAGGKNEQFF. CDR3 nucleotides: TGCGCCAGCAGCTTGGGGGAAGCGGGAGGGAAAAATGAGCAGTTCTTC.

This clonotype was detected ten times or more. The CDR3 loop reads CATSREGQGNQPQHF. The CDR3 DNA is TGTGCCACCAGCAGAGAGGGACAGGGAAATCAGCCCCAGCATTTT. The chain combines TRBV15 with TRBJ1-5, with 9 nucleotides matching TRBD1. The germline gives CDR1 LNHNV, CDR2 YYDKDF (reference sequence). The CDR3 loop spans 15 amino acids. V shed 0 bases and J 4 bases; nucleotides not matched to a gene: 1.

V is TRBV2 and J is TRBJ2-3; D is ambiguous. Germline CDR1 SNHLY, CDR2 FYNNEI. The CDR3 is 14 residues long. Deletions cut 8 bases from V and 2 bases from J, with 14 bases between. The DNA of the CDR3 is TGTGCCAGCCGGGCACCACAGACCACAGATACGCAGTATTTT. Encoded protein: CASRAPQTTDTQYF.

This clonotype was picked up a small number of times. This chain joins TRBV29-1 and TRBJ1-2; a weak D match, TRBD1 (5 bases). V lost 7 bases and J lost 2, with 14 bases in between. CDR3 size: 13 residues. The germline V gene has CDR1 SQVTM and CDR2 ANQGSEA. As DNA, the CDR3 is TGCAGCGATCAAAAGGGGAACAACTATGGCTACACCTTC. Its translation: CSDQKGNNYGYTF. Using reference TRBV29-1 and TRBJ1-2 for the parts outside the CDR3, the full variable domain is SAVISQKPSRDICQRGTSLTIQCQVDSQVTMMFWYRQQPGQSLTLIATANQGSEATYESGFVIDKFPISRPNLTFSTLTVSNMSPEDSSIYLCSDQKGNNYGYTFGSGTRLTVV.

The chain carries TRBV4-2 and TRBJ2-7, with TRBD2 identical over 12 bases. The J segment lost 3 bases and the V segment lost 4 bases, leaving 7 bases of the junction unmatched. The V gene's germline CDR1 is LGHNA and CDR2 YNFKEQ. CDR3 length equals 16 residues. Here the CDR3 reads CASSPSTSGGRYEQYF. DNA for the CDR3: TGTGCCAGCAGCCCCTCGACTAGCGGGGGACGCTACGAGCAGTACTTC.

This clonotype was recorded a few times. The CDR3 reads CSAREAGRQETQYF. CDR3 DNA sequence: TGCAGTGCTAGAGAGGCGGGACGACAAGAGACCCAGTACTTC. V gene TRBV20-1 combines with J gene TRBJ2-5, with D possibly being TRBD2 (6 bases). Looked up from germline, CDR1 is DFQATT and CDR2 is SNEGSKA (reference sequence). CDR3 length equals 14 residues. The germline V and J ends were trimmed by 0 bases and 2 bases, with 10 bases remaining between them.

This clonotype was recorded at least ten times. This sequence joins TRBV4-1 and TRBJ2-1, with D possibly being TRBD2 (6 bases). The CDR3 runs to 15 residues. Germline V gene data show CDR1 as MGHRA and CDR2 as YSYEKL. The V end lost 1 base, the J end lost 3 bases, and 10 bases lay between the germline ends. CDR3 protein: CASSQGSGFYNEQFF. The DNA of the CDR3 is TGCGCCAGCAGCCAAGGGAGCGGGTTCTACAATGAGCAGTTCTTC.

This clonotype was counted ten times or more. This chain joins TRBV29-1 and TRBJ1-1, with D possibly TRBD1 on 5 matching bases. CDR1 is SQVTM, CDR2 ANQGSEA, per germline. The CDR3 is made up of 13 amino acids. V dropped 2 bases and J dropped 0 bases, with 7 bases sitting between them. For the CDR3, the DNA is TGCAGCGTTGAATTGGGGCTGAACACTGAAGCTTTCTTT. Its protein product is CSVELGLNTEAFF. Drawing the rest from reference TRBV29-1 and TRBJ1-1, the complete variable domain is SAVISQKPSRDICQRGTSLTIQCQVDSQVTMMFWYRQQPGQSLTLIATANQGSEATYESGFVIDKFPISRPNLTFSTLTVSNMSPEDSSIYLCSVELGLNTEAFFGQGTRLTVV.

This clonotype was seen only a few times. The chain has TRBV5-1 and TRBJ2-1, with TRBD2 identical over 13 bases. CDR1 and CDR2 from the germline V gene are SGHRS and YFSETQ. After removal of 4 bases from V and 8 bases from J, the junction contained 9 bases not matched to a gene. CDR3 length: 16 residues. CDR3 amino acids: CASSLWTSGGQDEQFF. DNA for the CDR3: TGCGCCAGCAGCCTATGGACTAGCGGGGGCCAGGATGAGCAGTTCTTC.

This rearrangement joins TRBV7-9 to TRBJ2-7; D may be TRBD2 (5 bases). Germline assignment: CDR1 SEHNR and CDR2 FQNEAQ (reference sequence). This CDR3 region has 14 residues. The V end was cut by 2 bases, the J end by 1 base, with 9 bases between. The CDR3 loop reads CASSLSAGSYEQYF. The CDR3 nucleotides are TGTGCCAGCAGCTTATCTGCGGGTTCCTACGAGCAGTACTTC.

The chain couples TRBV10-3 to TRBJ1-2; 8 bases agree with TRBD1. This CDR3 region has 13 residues. Trimming took 10 bases from V and 3 from J; bases not matched to a gene: 7. In germline, CDR1 is ENHRY, CDR2 SYGVKD. CDR3 protein: CATTQGVDYGYTF. CDR3 coding DNA: TGTGCCACGACACAGGGGGTCGACTATGGCTACACCTTC.

This clonotype was seen a few times. The genes are TRBV19 and TRBJ2-7; D may match TRBD1 or TRBD2 (6 bases each). Per germline, CDR1 LNHDA and CDR2 SQIVND (reference sequence). The V gene lost 5 bases and the J gene lost 2 bases, with 16 bases spanning the gap. The CDR3 is 15 residues long. In DNA, the CDR3 is TGTGCCAGTAGTGCCATTGCGGGACAAGCCTACGAGCAGTACTTC. This encodes CASSAIAGQAYEQYF.

The chain carries TRBV6-1 and TRBJ2-2; D may correspond to TRBD1 or TRBD2 (5 bases each). V lost 8 bases and J lost 0, with 13 bases in between. The CDR3 consists of 15 residues. Germline CDR1 is MNHNS and CDR2 is SASEGT. The CDR3 protein is CASHFLGPNTGELFF. The CDR3, as DNA: TGTGCCAGCCATTTCCTGGGACCGAACACCGGGGAGCTGTTTTTT.

V is TRBV4-1 and J is TRBJ2-5; D perhaps matches TRBD1 (5 bases). Germline V gene lookup returns CDR1 MGHRA and CDR2 YSYEKL. The V end lost 3 bases, the J end lost 1 base, and 9 bases lay between the germline ends. This CDR3 contains 14 residues. The DNA for the CDR3 is TGCGCCAGCAGCCACCAGGGTGTCCAAGAGACCCAGTACTTC. Amino acids: CASSHQGVQETQYF.

V usage is TRBV24-1 and J usage is TRBJ2-2, with 7 bases aligning to TRBD1. The CDR3 contains 18 residues. Germline V gene sequence: CDR1 KGHDR, CDR2 SFDVKD. After removal of 0 bases from V and 3 bases from J, the junction contained 9 bases not matched to a gene. The CDR3 nucleotides read TGTGCCACCAGTGATTTGACCGGACAGGTTCAGGACACCGGGGAGCTGTTTTTT. It translates to CATSDLTGQVQDTGELFF.

This clonotype was counted only a few times. The genes are TRBV5-8 and TRBJ1-5, with D hard to call. CDR1 is SGHTS, CDR2 YDEGEE, per germline. The germline V and J ends were trimmed by 1 base and 0 bases, with 5 bases remaining between them. The CDR3 is made up of 14 amino acids. The CDR3 region has the DNA TGTGCCAGCAGCTTGATTTCTAGCAATCAGCCCCAGCATTTT. The encoded protein is CASSLISSNQPQHF.

The V gene is TRBV6-1, the J gene TRBJ1-6, with a tentative D call TRBD1 (5 bases). The germline V and J ends were trimmed by 8 bases and 7 bases, with 27 bases remaining between them. The V gene's germline CDR1 is MNHNS and CDR2 SASEGT. CDR3 length: 18 amino acids. CDR3 nucleotide sequence: TGTGCCAGCGGAAGATTTAAATCCCAGGGCCCGGGGAATTCACCCCTCCACTTT. Amino acid sequence: CASGRFKSQGPGNSPLHF.

Ten or more counts support this clonotype. The chain couples TRBV12-3 or TRBV12-4 to TRBJ1-1; no firm D call. The ends were cut back, 3 bases at V and 5 bases at J, with 13 bases in the middle. The CDR3 contains 14 residues. The CDR3: CASSFRTEDTEAFF. In DNA, the CDR3 is TGTGCCAGCAGTTTCAGGACGGAAGATACTGAAGCTTTCTTT.

There are a few counts of this clonotype. The V call is TRBV7-2, the J call TRBJ2-7, with 11 bases that match TRBD2. There are 15 residues in the CDR3. Per germline, CDR1 SGHTA and CDR2 FQGNSA. After removal of 1 base from V and 4 bases from J, the junction contained 3 bases not matched to a gene. The CDR3 region has the DNA TGTGCCAGCAGCTTAGAGGCTAGCGGGGGGTACGAGCAGTACTTC. It translates to CASSLEASGGYEQYF.

The chain uses TRBV29-1 and TRBJ2-2; tentative D call: TRBD1 (5 bases). Per the germline V gene, CDR1 is SQVTM and CDR2 is ANQGSEA. Trimming removed 4 bases at V and 0 bases at J, with 9 bases between. CDR3 size: 14 residues. The CDR3 nucleotides are TGCAGCGTTGCAGGGTTTTCGAACACCGGGGAGCTGTTTTTT. It translates to CSVAGFSNTGELFF.

This clonotype has more than one count but fewer than ten. The genes are TRBV25-1 and TRBJ2-7, with D uncertain. Between the trimmed V and J ends, which lost 1 base and 4 bases, there was a span of 17 bases. This CDR3 contains 16 residues. Germline CDR1 reads MGHDK; CDR2 reads SYGVNS. The CDR3 sequence: CASSESRSPRSYEQYF. Written as DNA, the CDR3 is TGTGCCAGCAGTGAATCCCGATCCCCCAGGAGTTACGAGCAGTACTTC.